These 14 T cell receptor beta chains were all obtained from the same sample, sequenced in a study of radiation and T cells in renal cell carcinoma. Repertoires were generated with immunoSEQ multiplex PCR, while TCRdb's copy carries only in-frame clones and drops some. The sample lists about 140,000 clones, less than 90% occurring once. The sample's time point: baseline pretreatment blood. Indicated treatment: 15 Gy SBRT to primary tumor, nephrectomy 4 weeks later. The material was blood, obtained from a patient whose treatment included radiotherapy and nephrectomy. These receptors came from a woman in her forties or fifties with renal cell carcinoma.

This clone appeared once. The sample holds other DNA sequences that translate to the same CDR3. CDR3 nucleotides: TGTGCCAGCAGCTTAGCCGACAGTTACGAGCAGTACTTC. This codes for CASSLADSYEQYF. The rearrangement uses TRBV7-2 and TRBJ2-7; possible D gene TRBD1, 5 bases. V lost 0 bases and J 4 bases, leaving 7 bases between the germline ends. Per the germline V gene, CDR1 is SGHTA and CDR2 is FQGNSA. There are 13 residues in the CDR3.

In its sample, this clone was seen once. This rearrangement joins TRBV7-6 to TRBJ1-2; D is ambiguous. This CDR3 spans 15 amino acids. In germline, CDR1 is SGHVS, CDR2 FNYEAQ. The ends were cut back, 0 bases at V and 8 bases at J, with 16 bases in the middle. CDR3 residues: CASSLAEVTPGGYTF. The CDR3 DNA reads TGTGCCAGCAGCTTAGCCGAAGTCACACCCGGGGGCTACACCTTC.

The CDR3 DNA reads as TGCAGCGTGGCGACTTTCGACACAGGCGGCACTGAAGCTTTCTTT. Its translation is CSVATFDTGGTEAFF. The chain joins TRBV29-1 to TRBJ1-1; possibly TRBD1 for D (5 bases). The CDR3 sequence is 15 residues long. From germline, CDR1 is SQVTM and CDR2 ANQGSEA. V gave up 6 bases and J gave up 4 bases, with 21 bases separating them.

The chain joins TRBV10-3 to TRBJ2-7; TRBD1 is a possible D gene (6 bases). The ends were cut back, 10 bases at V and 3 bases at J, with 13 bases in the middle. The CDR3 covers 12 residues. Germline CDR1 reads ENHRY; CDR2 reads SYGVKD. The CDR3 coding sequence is TGTGCCACCAAGACAGGAGTCTACGAGCAGTACTTC. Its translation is CATKTGVYEQYF.

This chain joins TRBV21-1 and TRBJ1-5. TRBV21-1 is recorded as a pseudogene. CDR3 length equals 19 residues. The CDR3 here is CASSRSLMFGFLRRQPQHF. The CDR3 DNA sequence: TGTGCCAGCAGCAGATCCTTGATGTTCGGCTTTCTACGCCGTCAGCCCCAGCATTTT.

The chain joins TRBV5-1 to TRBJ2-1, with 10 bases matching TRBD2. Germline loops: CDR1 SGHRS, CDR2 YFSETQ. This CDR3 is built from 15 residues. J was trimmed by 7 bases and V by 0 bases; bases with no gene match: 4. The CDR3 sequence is CASSLASSGRNEQFF. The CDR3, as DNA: TGCGCCAGCAGCTTGGCATCTAGCGGGAGAAATGAGCAGTTCTTC.

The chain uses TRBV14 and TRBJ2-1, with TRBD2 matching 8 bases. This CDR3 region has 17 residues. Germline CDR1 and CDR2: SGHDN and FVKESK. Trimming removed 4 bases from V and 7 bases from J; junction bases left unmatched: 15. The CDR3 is CASSRGYDSSGANEQFF. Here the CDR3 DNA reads TGTGCCAGCAGCCGAGGATATGATAGTAGCGGGGCTAATGAGCAGTTCTTC. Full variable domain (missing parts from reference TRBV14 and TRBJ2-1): EAGVTQFPSHSVIEKGQTVTLRCDPISGHDNLYWYRRVMGKEIKFLLHFVKESKQDESGMPNNRFLAERTGGTYSTLKVQPAELEDSGVYFCASSRGYDSSGANEQFFGPGTRLTVL.

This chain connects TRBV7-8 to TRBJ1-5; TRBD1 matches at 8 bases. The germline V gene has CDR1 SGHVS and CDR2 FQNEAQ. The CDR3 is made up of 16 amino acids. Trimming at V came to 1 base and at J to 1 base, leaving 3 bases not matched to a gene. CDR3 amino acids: CASSLGNRGSNQPQHF. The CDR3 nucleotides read TGTGCCAGCAGCTTAGGAAACAGGGGGAGCAATCAGCCCCAGCATTTT.

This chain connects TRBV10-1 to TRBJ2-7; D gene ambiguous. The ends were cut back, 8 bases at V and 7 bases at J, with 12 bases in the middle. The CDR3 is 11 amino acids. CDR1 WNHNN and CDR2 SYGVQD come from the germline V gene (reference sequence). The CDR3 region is CASSDGPEQYF. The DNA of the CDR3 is TGCGCCAGCTCCGATGGCCCAGAGCAGTACTTC.

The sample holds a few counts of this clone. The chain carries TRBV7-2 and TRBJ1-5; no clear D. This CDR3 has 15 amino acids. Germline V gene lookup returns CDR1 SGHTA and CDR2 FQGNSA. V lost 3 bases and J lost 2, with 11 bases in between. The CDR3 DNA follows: TGTGCCAGCAGCTTGGATATCTCAGGCAATCAGCCCCAGCATTTT. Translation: CASSLDISGNQPQHF. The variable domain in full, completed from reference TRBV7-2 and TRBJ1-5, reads GAGVSQSPSNKVTEKGKDVELRCDPISGHTALYWYRQSLGQGLEFLIYFQGNSAPDKSGLPSDRFSAERTGGSVSTLTIQRTQQEDSAVYLCASSLDISGNQPQHFGDGTRLSIL.

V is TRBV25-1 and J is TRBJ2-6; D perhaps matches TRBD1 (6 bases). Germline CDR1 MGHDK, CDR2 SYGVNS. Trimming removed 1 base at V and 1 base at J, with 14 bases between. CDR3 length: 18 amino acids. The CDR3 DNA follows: TGTGCCAGCAGTGAATCCAAGGGACACCCTTCTGGGGCCAACGTCCTGACTTTC. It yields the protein CASSESKGHPSGANVLTF.

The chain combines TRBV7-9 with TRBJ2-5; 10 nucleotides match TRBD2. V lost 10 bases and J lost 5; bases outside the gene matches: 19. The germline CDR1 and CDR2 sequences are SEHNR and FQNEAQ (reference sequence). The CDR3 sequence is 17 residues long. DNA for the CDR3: TGTGCCATCCCGAGGCCAGCGGGGGGGCCTATCTCGGAGACCCAGTACTTC. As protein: CAIPRPAGGPISETQYF.

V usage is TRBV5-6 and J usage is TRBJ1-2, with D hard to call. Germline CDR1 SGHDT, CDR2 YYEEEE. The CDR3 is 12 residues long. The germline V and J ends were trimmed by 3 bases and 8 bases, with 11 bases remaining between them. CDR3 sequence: CASSSGDAGYTF. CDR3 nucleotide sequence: TGTGCCAGCAGCTCAGGAGACGCCGGCTACACCTTC.

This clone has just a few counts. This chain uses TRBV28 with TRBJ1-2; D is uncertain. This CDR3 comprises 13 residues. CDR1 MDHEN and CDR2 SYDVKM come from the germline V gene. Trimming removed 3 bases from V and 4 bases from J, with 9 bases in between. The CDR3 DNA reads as TGTGCCAGCAGTTTCGACCTAACCTATGGCTACACCTTC. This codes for CASSFDLTYGYTF.